This T cell receptor (beta chain) was observed in a study of T cell repertoires in cytomegalovirus infection. As to this clonotype: Its specificity is not known.

TCRdb redid the calling of the reads with MiXCR, one entry per CDR3 protein. This table holds just over 300,000 distinct CDR3 sequences, 17% found once. The CDR3 is 16 amino acids. Germline CDR1 and CDR2: MDHEN and SYDVKM. Trimming at V came to 6 bases and at J to 4 bases, leaving 7 bases not matched to a gene. Study results and caveats: Accumulated public TCR beta family frequency recognized individuals carrying CMV together with the relevant HLA.

The TCR originated in a human donor in good health (CMV status not recorded). Some clones in this sample may be carry-over from other donors' samples. Sequenced input: PBMCs. This chain uses TRBV28 with TRBJ2-3; 13 bases map to TRBD2. The CDR3 DNA is TGTGCCAGCAGCCTGACTAGCGGGGGGAAGGCAGATACGCAGTATTTT. This gives the protein CASSLTSGGKADTQYF.